These 15 T cell receptor beta chains share one sample of origin, sequenced in a study of blood T cell repertoires in COVID-19. Assay used: immunoSEQ multiplex PCR; TCRdb lists only in-frame clones, some missing. The repertoire consists of 290,000 or so clones, with around 90% occurring once and the leading ten covering roughly 2.3%. The sequenced material came from peripheral blood. Receptors originate from a man younger than 35 with active or convalescent COVID-19.

This clone was seen a handful of times. This chain connects TRBV2 to TRBJ1-5, with D possibly matching TRBD1 (6 bases). Trimming left V 7 bases short and J 1 base short, with 11 bases between. Per the germline V gene, CDR1 is SNHLY and CDR2 is FYNNEI. The CDR3 contains 14 residues. The DNA of the CDR3 is TGTGCCAGCACCGCCGGGACAAGCAATCAGCCCCAGCATTTT. Translating it yields CASTAGTSNQPQHF.

This clone was found once. V gene TRBV9 combines with J gene TRBJ2-1; possible D gene TRBD2, 5 bases. CDR1 SGDLS and CDR2 YYNGEE come from the germline V gene. The V gene lost 3 bases and the J gene lost 1 base, with 11 bases spanning the gap. This CDR3 has 15 amino acids. The chain's CDR3 is CASSDGLKSYNEQFF. The CDR3 nucleotides read TGTGCCAGCAGCGACGGACTTAAGTCCTACAATGAGCAGTTCTTC.

The chain combines TRBV29-1 with TRBJ2-5; tentatively, D is TRBD2 (6 bases). From germline, CDR1 is SQVTM and CDR2 ANQGSEA. The V end was cut by 6 bases, the J end by 5 bases, with 16 bases between. The CDR3 is 13 amino acids. The CDR3 sequence is CSVGLRILETQYF. The CDR3 DNA reads TGCAGCGTGGGACTCCGAATATTGGAGACCCAGTACTTC.

The genes are TRBV5-1 and TRBJ2-6; D is perhaps TRBD1 (6 bases). The CDR3 contains 16 residues. Germline CDR1 SGHRS, CDR2 YFSETQ. V dropped 5 bases and J dropped 2 bases, with 14 bases sitting between them. The CDR3 protein is CASRPSGAPGANVLTF. The CDR3 DNA follows: TGCGCCAGCAGACCCTCAGGGGCGCCTGGGGCCAACGTCCTGACTTTC.

In DNA form, the CDR3 reads TGCGCCAGCAGCTTGTCATTAGTTCGGGGGGAGATTAGCAATGAGCAGTTCTTC. It translates to CASSLSLVRGEISNEQFF. The gene calls are TRBV5-1 and TRBJ2-1; 7 nucleotides agree with TRBD2. V trimming: 1 base; J trimming: 6 bases; junction bases outside the gene matches: 16. Germline-derived CDR1 and CDR2 are SGHRS and YFSETQ. The CDR3 has 18 residues.

The J gene is TRBJ1-2, the V gene TRBV4-1, with a possible D match to TRBD1 (5 bases). The germline V gene has CDR1 MGHRA and CDR2 YSYEKL. The V gene lost 0 bases and the J gene lost 5 bases, with 13 bases spanning the gap. The CDR3 contains 15 residues. CDR3 amino acids: CASSQDFGGRYGYTF. The CDR3 DNA follows: TGCGCCAGCAGCCAAGATTTCGGGGGGAGGTATGGCTACACCTTC.

The V gene is TRBV25-1, the J gene TRBJ1-1, with D possibly TRBD1 on 6 matching bases. CDR1 is MGHDK and CDR2 is SYGVNS in the germline V gene. The CDR3 length is 14 residues. Deletions cut 2 bases from V and 4 bases from J, with 11 bases between. As DNA, the CDR3 is TGTGCCAGCAGTGAAGGGAGGGGGTTCACTGAAGCTTTCTTT. Its translation is CASSEGRGFTEAFF.

The chain recombines TRBV2 with TRBJ1-6, with TRBD1 as a possible D gene (6 bases). The V gene lost 3 bases and the J gene lost 3 bases, with 15 bases spanning the gap. Germline V CDR1 and CDR2: SNHLY, FYNNEI. CDR3 length: 17 residues. CDR3 DNA sequence: TGTGCCAGCAGTGATTTAGGAGGACAGATCTATAATTCACCCCTCCACTTT. Residues: CASSDLGGQIYNSPLHF.

The rearrangement links TRBV4-1 to TRBJ2-5; a possible D gene is TRBD1 (6 bases). CDR3 length: 16 residues. V lost 4 bases and J lost 0, with 15 bases in between. From germline, CDR1 is MGHRA and CDR2 YSYEKL. This chain's CDR3 is CASSPWDNFDQETQYF. Written as DNA, the CDR3 is TGCGCCAGCAGCCCCTGGGACAACTTTGACCAAGAGACCCAGTACTTC.

This clone was seen once. V and J are TRBV4-1 and TRBJ1-1; TRBD1 matches at 8 bases. From germline, CDR1 is MGHRA and CDR2 YSYEKL. After removal of 3 bases from V and 6 bases from J, the junction contained 21 bases not matched to a gene. The CDR3 spans 19 residues. CDR3 in amino acids: CASSQGQAFRRGGRAEAFF. The CDR3 region has the DNA TGCGCCAGCAGCCAGGGACAGGCCTTCCGGAGGGGGGGAAGAGCTGAAGCTTTCTTT.

The chain joins TRBV13 to TRBJ1-1; D remains ambiguous. The CDR3 has 14 amino acids. Germline V CDR1 and CDR2: PRHDT, FYEKMQ (reference sequence). The V end was cut by 3 bases, the J end by 5 bases, with 13 bases between. This chain's CDR3 is CASSLGPGRTEAFF. Written as DNA, the CDR3 is TGTGCCAGCAGCTTGGGTCCCGGGAGAACTGAAGCTTTCTTT.

V usage is TRBV20-1 and J usage is TRBJ1-4; D is ambiguous. Germline-derived CDR1 and CDR2 are DFQATT and SNEGSKA (reference sequence). This CDR3 contains 13 residues. V lost 3 bases to trimming and J lost 1 base, with 6 bases between them. The CDR3 loop reads CSASRRTNEKLFF. As DNA, the CDR3 is TGCAGTGCTAGTAGGAGAACTAATGAAAAACTGTTTTTT.

The rearrangement joins TRBV6-1 to TRBJ1-1; perhaps TRBD1 as D (6 bases). Germline CDR1 and CDR2: MNHNS and SASEGT. The CDR3 loop spans 15 amino acids. The V end was cut by 5 bases, the J end by 1 base, with 14 bases between. The CDR3 nucleotides read TGTGCCAGCAGTTTGACAGGACTCAAGAACACTGAAGCTTTCTTT. Translation gives CASSLTGLKNTEAFF.

V is TRBV7-8 and J is TRBJ2-7; perhaps TRBD1 as D (7 bases). Germline V CDR1 and CDR2: SGHVS, FQNEAQ. The CDR3 extends over 16 amino acids. V was trimmed by 1 base and J by 9 bases, leaving 22 bases between them. CDR3 DNA: TGTGCCAGCAGCTTAGTCTTAGGGGGCCGCCTGGGGGGGCAGTACTTC. Encoded protein: CASSLVLGGRLGGQYF. The full variable domain, rest sourced from reference TRBV7-8 and TRBJ2-7, is GAGVSQSPRYKVAKRGQDVALRCDPISGHVSLFWYQQALGQGPEFLTYFQNEAQLDKSGLPSDRFFAERPEGSVSTLKIQRTQQEDSAVYLCASSLVLGGRLGGQYFGPGTRLTVT.

The chain carries TRBV20-1 and TRBJ1-2; 9 bases fit TRBD1. Unmatched junction bases numbered 7, after V lost 3 bases and J lost 8 bases. The length of the CDR3 is 13 residues. Germline V gene lookup returns CDR1 DFQATT and CDR2 SNEGSKA (reference sequence). For the CDR3, the DNA is TGCAGTGCTAGTGGGGGACAGGGAGAAGGCTACACCTTC. It specifies CSASGGQGEGYTF.